This TCR beta chain was sequenced during a study of shared clonotypes between healthy human individuals. Overall study findings and caveats: Large sequencing depth failed to make sorted-subset sequencing complete, rarefaction showed.

The V gene lost 6 bases and the J gene lost 3 bases, with 12 bases spanning the gap. Germline V gene sequence: CDR1 GTSNPN, CDR2 SVGIG (reference sequence). There are 13 residues in the CDR3. Here immunoSEQ multiplex PCR was the method, and the copy in TCRdb shows in-frame clones only, minus some. This table has around 700,000 clones, about two thirds appearing once. A remark on this clone: What it binds is unknown.

This receptor was taken from a woman aged 25-40 years in good health. Material for sequencing was memory CD4+ T cells sorted from blood. As to subset: CD45RA-negative fraction. This sequence joins TRBV30 and TRBJ1-3; no definite D call. The CDR3 loop is CACPGAGGNTIYF. CDR3 sequence (DNA): TGTGCCTGTCCAGGCGCTGGTGGAAACACCATATATTTT.